This T cell receptor (beta chain) was recovered during a study of cytomegalovirus exposure and HLA in healthy donors. The V and J ends lost 2 bases and 6 bases, in that order; junction bases with no gene match: 10. The germline gives CDR1 MNHEY, CDR2 SVGAGI. CDR3 size: 16 residues. Worth noting for this clone: Antigen specificity is unknown.

Vbeta (60) and Jbeta (13) primers were used in the PCR. The table came from immunoSEQ multiplex PCR; TCRdb's copy has only in-frame clones and leaves some out. The sample contains some 200,000 clones, 65% to 80% of which appear only once. Study outcomes and limitations: Later analysis identified 17,000 or so TCR beta sequences associated with HLA alleles, using a false discovery rate threshold of 0.05.

Sequences were obtained from PBMCs. The chain combines TRBV6-5 with TRBJ1-2, with TRBD1 matching 9 bases. This receptor was obtained from a girl aged 2 to 9 in good health and CMV-seronegative. The CDR3: CASSYVGGTGWDGYTF. CDR3 coding DNA: TGTGCCAGCAGTTACGTCGGGGGGACAGGGTGGGATGGCTACACCTTC.